The clone carrying this TCR beta chain was recorded at least ten times. What it binds is not known. This CDR3 is built from 12 residues. V was pared by 2 bases and J by 8 bases, with 9 bases between. Germline CDR1 MNHEY, CDR2 SVGAGI. The record originates from a study of CD8 T cells in ankylosing spondylitis. Molecular-barcoded quantitative 5'-RACE produced these TCR beta libraries. Via MiXCR, TCRdb re-called the 5' RACE reads, giving one row per CDR3 protein. The sample records roughly 160,000 distinct CDR3 sequences, 8.5% to 10% being singletons. Broader study findings: One TCR beta motif, made up of roughly eight highly homologous variants, appeared characteristic of ankylosing spondylitis blood. Matched ankylosing spondylitis synovial fluid reportedly showed significant enrichment of disease-linked clones.

The source material was blood, either unsorted or a sorted T cell fraction (not recorded which). This chain joins TRBV6-5 and TRBJ1-2, with TRBD1 as a possible D gene (5 bases). This clonotype originated in a female donor with ankylosing spondylitis or in good health (not recorded which). CDR3 sequence reads: CASSYGGGGYTF. CDR3 nucleotides: TGTGCCAGCAGTTACGGCGGGGGAGGCTACACCTTC.